This is a list of T cell receptor beta chains from one sample in a study of blood T cell repertoires in COVID-19. This table comes from immunoSEQ multiplex PCR, and its TCRdb copy is limited to in-frame clones, with some not included. Among approximately 300,000 clones listed, about 90% were seen once. Specimen: PBMCs or T cells enriched from blood (not recorded which). These receptors originate from a woman aged 30 to 39 who had recovered from COVID-19. CDR3s include the opening cysteine and the closing phenylalanine or tryptophan. D genes are given only for firm matches. Clone size is not always given. Where it is, it says once, few, many or a class for expanded clones.

clone_size,d_call,j_call,v_call,cdr3_nt,cdr3_aa
.,.,TRBJ2-1,TRBV4-2,TGTGCCAGCAGCCAAGTTAGGGGGTTCTCCTACAATGAGCAGTTCTTC,CASSQVRGFSYNEQFF
.,TRBD1,TRBJ1-1,TRBV6-5,TGTGCCAGCAGTTCACAGGGGGCCTACACTGAAGCTTTCTTT,CASSSQGAYTEAFF
.,.,TRBJ1-5,TRBV7-2,TGTGCCAGCAGCTTTTACGGGGGGGAGCAGCCCCAGCATTTT,CASSFYGGEQPQHF
.,.,TRBJ1-1,TRBV29-1,TGCAGCGTGACTAGGGGGAACACTGAAGCTTTCTTT,CSVTRGNTEAFF
.,.,TRBJ2-5,TRBV19,TGTGCCAGTAGTATGGGGGTCAGGGGACGGCGGGAGACCCAGTACTTC,CASSMGVRGRRETQYF
few,.,TRBJ1-1,TRBV29-1,TGCAGCGGTACTAGGTCGGTTACGGACACTGAAGCTTTCTTT,CSGTRSVTDTEAFF
.,.,TRBJ2-5,TRBV18,TGTGCCAGCTCACCAGAACCCCTGGGCGGGACCGGGAGAAAGACCCAGTACTTC,CASSPEPLGGTGRKTQYF
.,TRBD1,TRBJ1-2,TRBV19,TGTGCCAGTAGTCGAGACAGGGGGCTTTATGGCTACACCTTC,CASSRDRGLYGYTF
.,.,TRBJ2-1,TRBV6-6,TGTGCCAGCAGGGCCTCCGAGGACTACTCCTACAATGAGCAGTTCTTC,CASRASEDYSYNEQFF
.,.,TRBJ1-6,TRBV5-1,TGCGCCAGCAGCTTTACAGGCGATAGCTCCTATAATTCACCCCTCCACTTT,CASSFTGDSSYNSPLHF
.,.,TRBJ1-1,TRBV19,TGTGCCAGTAGACTTACAGGGAGAGCTTTCTTT,CASRLTGRAFF
.,TRBD1,TRBJ1-5,TRBV2,TGTGCCAGCAAAACAGGGGGAAATCAGCCCCAGCATTTT,CASKTGGNQPQHF
.,TRBD1,TRBJ1-3,TRBV15,TGTGCCACCAGCAGAGATCCCGGGACAGGGGGCAAGACCATATATTTT,CATSRDPGTGGKTIYF
.,.,TRBJ2-1,TRBV27,TGTGCCAGCAGCCGGCCCGGACTAATCAATGAGCAGTTCTTC,CASSRPGLINEQFF
once,.,TRBJ2-7,TRBV27,TGTGCCAGTTCTAGCGAAGTCAGTTACGAGCAGTACTTC,CASSSEVSYEQYF
.,TRBD1,TRBJ2-3,TRBV4-1,TGCGCCAGCAGGCCAGGGGGTTTGGGCACAGATACGCAGTATTTT,CASRPGGLGTDTQYF
.,TRBD1,TRBJ2-5,TRBV5-8,TGTGCCAGCAGCTTGGGACAGGGGGGACAAGAGACCCAGTACTTC,CASSLGQGGQETQYF
.,TRBD1,TRBJ1-6,TRBV28,TGTGCCAGCAGTTTCCTTCAACCGACAGGGGCGCACCATTCACCCCTCCACTTT,CASSFLQPTGAHHSPLHF
.,.,TRBJ2-3,TRBV27,TGTGCCAGCAGTTTGTACACGGACTCGAGGGATACGCAGTATTTT,CASSLYTDSRDTQYF
.,.,TRBJ2-1,TRBV20-1,TGCAGTGCTAGTACGGGAGTTGTCTACAATGAGCAGTTCTTC,CSASTGVVYNEQFF
few,.,TRBJ1-2,TRBV4-3,TGCGCCAGCAGCCAAGATATTGGCAACTATGGCTACACCTTC,CASSQDIGNYGYTF
.,.,TRBJ2-5,TRBV27,TGTGCCAGCAGTCTCCGAAGGGGTCAGGAGACCCAGTACTTC,CASSLRRGQETQYF